These T cell receptor beta chains were read from a single sample in a study of T-cell memory formation after mild COVID-19. TCRdb reanalysed the 5' RACE reads using MiXCR and keeps one entry per CDR3 protein. The sample consists of approximately 490,000 distinct CDR3 sequences, around 21% of them appearing once. Sequencing was performed on PBMCs or a T cell subset sorted from them (not recorded which). The receptors shown here come from an adult woman who had mild COVID-19 (a few samples of this study predate the infection). Cell type and time point are not known. CDR3s leave out the opening cysteine and the closing phenylalanine or tryptophan.

ASSATGLGYT	TRBV12-3/TRBV12-4	TRBJ1-2
ATTVGQGAGETQY	TRBV9	TRBJ2-5
AISPRQSSYNEQF	TRBV10-3	TRBJ2-1
ASSQIGGTANTEAF	TRBV4-1	TRBJ1-1
ASSLTGSYNSPLH	TRBV19	TRBJ1-6
ASRTLAGGRSGTGELF	TRBV7-9	TRBJ2-2
ASSVAEGGIFYEQY	TRBV9	TRBJ2-7
ASSQSKDEQF	TRBV6-5	TRBJ2-1
ASSYSTLAGLAGDANTGELF	TRBV6-5	TRBJ2-2
ASSPQLAGQETQY	TRBV18	TRBJ2-5
ASSSGPGETQY	TRBV7-6	TRBJ2-5
ASSSTLAKSSYEQY	TRBV7-6	TRBJ2-7
ASSPVSETQY	TRBV18	TRBJ2-5
ASSRGQVTYNEQF	TRBV27	TRBJ2-1
AWIGSGGVGNEQF	TRBV30	TRBJ2-1
ASSLGGIGGRNLAPREQY	TRBV7-6	TRBJ2-7
ASSFAGQGYTGELF	TRBV6-2/TRBV6-3	TRBJ2-2
ASSPTGTGVYNEQF	TRBV4-1	TRBJ2-1
ASSLIAGGAFYEQY	TRBV11-2	TRBJ2-7
ASSDLAGVSSYNSPLH	TRBV2	TRBJ1-6
SARDPLAGGPNNEQF	TRBV20-1	TRBJ2-1
ASSHGQGSYEQY	TRBV4-3	TRBJ2-7
ASSQFTRVAEAF	TRBV4-1	TRBJ1-1